One and the same sample provided the 2 T cell receptor beta chains below, sequenced in a study of molecular identifiers for immune sequencing clone quantification listed by TCRdb under 2018. The library was obtained by PCR. Sequenced on a NextSeq 500. Clones were called with MiXCR by TCRdb after fastp trimmed the public reads at Q25, and only in-frame beta chains were retained. CDR3 protein duplicates are merged, each entry listing the most common genes and DNA. Recorded for this sample are about 320,000 distinct CDR3 sequences; 24% of them occurred a single time. The ten largest clones capture roughly 0.7% of the sample. The specimen was naive CD8+ T cells from blood, with Jurkat cell RNA spiked in. In the paper's terms, the cell subset or site label means: FACS-sorted CD8+CD4-CCR7+CD45RA+ naive T cells. The source of these receptors is a human donor in good health. Some libraries in this study had Jurkat cell RNA spiked in.

This sequence joins TRBV7-9 and TRBJ1-4, with 7 bases that match TRBD1. CDR3 size: 16 residues. V shed 0 bases and J 8 bases; nucleotides not matched to a gene: 9. Looked up from germline, CDR1 is SEHNR and CDR2 is FQNEAQ (reference sequence). The DNA of the CDR3 is TGTGCCAGCAGCTTAGCAAACAGAGGGGGCGGCGAAAAACTGTTTTTT. Encoded protein: CASSLANRGGGEKLFF.

The table lists this clonotype with a few counts. This chain joins TRBV9 and TRBJ2-3; TRBD2 aligns across 13 bases. Losses at the gene ends were 4 bases for V and 2 bases for J; bases not matched to a gene: 7. CDR3 length: 17 residues. Germline CDR1 is SGDLS and CDR2 is YYNGEE. The chain's CDR3 is CASSPGLAGAITDTQYF. The CDR3 DNA reads TGTGCCAGCAGCCCCGGACTAGCGGGGGCCATCACAGATACGCAGTATTTT.